The 25 T cell receptor beta chains below were found in one sample sequenced in a study of neoadjuvant anti-PD-1 for oral cavity cancer. The table came from immunoSEQ multiplex PCR; TCRdb's copy has only in-frame clones and leaves some out. The table includes tens of thousands of clones, more than 35% detected once. Time point denoted: after neoadjuvant nivolumab, at surgical resection. Sequencing was performed on tumor tissue, taken after nivolumab (anti-PD-1) treatment. All receptors derive from a person between 40 and 80 years old with oral cavity squamous cell carcinoma.

The chain joins TRBV30 to TRBJ1-3; a weak D match, TRBD1 (5 bases). Trimming pared 5 bases from V and 3 bases from J, leaving 26 bases between. Germline V CDR1 and CDR2: GTSNPN, SVGIG (reference sequence). The CDR3 has 18 residues. Here the CDR3 reads CAWVPQGMGGIGGNTIYF. The CDR3 coding sequence is TGTGCCTGGGTCCCTCAAGGTATGGGGGGTATAGGTGGAAACACCATATATTTT.

The table lists this clone with a few counts. The gene calls are TRBV5-1 and TRBJ1-1; D remains unclear. CDR3 length: 16 amino acids. CDR1 is SGHRS, CDR2 YFSETQ, per germline. V was trimmed by 3 bases and J by 0 bases, leaving 15 bases between them. CDR3 sequence reads: CASSWWLSGLNTEAFF. The DNA for the CDR3 is TGCGCCAGCAGCTGGTGGCTCTCAGGACTGAACACTGAAGCTTTCTTT.

The CDR3 bases are TGCGCCAGCAGCTTGGGGGGCAGGGTTTACGAGCAGTACTTC. Protein: CASSLGGRVYEQYF. The chain links TRBV5-1 to TRBJ2-7; possible D gene TRBD1, 5 bases. The CDR3 has 14 amino acids. V lost 0 bases to trimming and J lost 4 bases, with 11 bases between them. CDR1 SGHRS and CDR2 YFSETQ come from the germline V gene.

At least ten counts were recorded for this clone. The V call is TRBV19, the J call TRBJ2-1; perhaps D is TRBD1 or TRBD2 (5 bases each). Germline V lookup: CDR1 LNHDA, CDR2 SQIVND (reference sequence). The CDR3 contains 13 residues. V was shortened by 6 bases and J by 7 bases, with 13 bases between the two germline ends. In DNA, the CDR3 is TGTGCCAGTAGGGGACGGGGTGAAAATGAGCAGTTCTTC. Its protein product is CASRGRGENEQFF. Filled out from reference TRBV19 and TRBJ2-1, the complete variable domain reads DGGITQSPKYLFRKEGQNVTLSCEQNLNHDAMYWYRQDPGQGLRLIYYSQIVNDFQKGDIAEGYSVSREKKESFPLTVTSAQKNPTAFYLCASRGRGENEQFFGPGTRLTVL.

This clone came up a few times. The V gene is TRBV27, the J gene TRBJ2-7; tentative D call: TRBD1 (5 bases). CDR3 size: 12 residues. Germline CDR1 MNHEY, CDR2 SMNVEV (reference sequence). V lost 3 bases to trimming and J lost 3 bases, with 6 bases between them. CDR3 in amino acids: CASSFTGYEQYF. DNA of the CDR3: TGTGCCAGCAGTTTCACAGGCTACGAGCAGTACTTC.

Ten or more counts support this clone. The chain employs TRBV10-2 and TRBJ1-3; a possible D gene is TRBD1 (5 bases). V was cut by 8 bases and J by 0 bases, with 17 bases left in between. The germline V gene encodes CDR1 WSHSY and CDR2 SAAADI. The CDR3 spans 16 residues. The CDR3 loop is CASQASGGASGNTIYF. Here the CDR3 DNA reads TGCGCCAGCCAAGCCTCCGGAGGGGCCTCTGGAAACACCATATATTTT.

This chain connects TRBV11-2 to TRBJ1-3; 7 bases align to TRBD1. V gave up 0 bases and J gave up 4 bases; unmatched junction bases: 3. The CDR3 is 15 amino acids. Germline loops: CDR1 SGHAT, CDR2 FQNNGV. The chain's CDR3 is CASSLEPGQGNTIYF. The CDR3 DNA follows: TGTGCCAGCAGCTTAGAACCGGGACAGGGAAACACCATATATTTT.

The gene calls are TRBV30 and TRBJ2-7; 11 bases line up with TRBD1. Germline V gene data show CDR1 as GTSNPN and CDR2 as SVGIG (reference sequence). The J segment lost 5 bases and the V segment lost 2 bases, leaving 5 bases of the junction unmatched. The CDR3 runs 14 residues. The CDR3 nucleotides are TGTGCCTGGAGTCTGGGACAGGGGGTCCACGAGCAGTACTTC. Its protein product is CAWSLGQGVHEQYF.

V and J are TRBV4-3 and TRBJ2-1, with D possibly being TRBD2 (6 bases). Germline lookup yields CDR1 LGHNA and CDR2 YSLEER. Trimming cost V 0 bases and J 2 bases, with 14 bases left between them. The CDR3 consists of 17 residues. CDR3 region: CASSQDLSGQPYNEQFF. The CDR3 region has the DNA TGCGCCAGCAGCCAAGATCTAAGCGGGCAGCCCTACAATGAGCAGTTCTTC.

This clone turned up a few times. The CDR3 is CASRDRARSNEKLFF. CDR3 sequence (DNA): TGTGCCAGCAGAGACAGGGCGCGTTCTAATGAAAAACTGTTTTTT. The chain combines TRBV27 with TRBJ1-4; TRBD1 agrees at 7 bases. This CDR3 is built from 15 residues. Germline V CDR1 and CDR2: MNHEY, SMNVEV (reference sequence). Unmatched junction bases numbered 7, after V lost 6 bases and J lost 3 bases.

The chain uses TRBV11-2 and TRBJ2-2; D may match TRBD1 or TRBD2 (5 bases each). This CDR3 contains 16 residues. V shed 5 bases and J shed 4 bases, with 17 bases lying between them. The germline CDR1 and CDR2 sequences are SGHAT and FQNNGV. This chain's CDR3 is CASSRTLGAATGELFF. The CDR3 bases are TGTGCCAGCAGCAGAACCCTCGGGGCCGCCACCGGGGAGCTGTTTTTT. Supplemented by reference TRBV11-2 and TRBJ2-2, the full variable domain reads EAGVAQSPRYKIIEKRQSVAFWCNPISGHATLYWYQQILGQGPKLLIQFQNNGVVDDSQLPKDRFSAERLKGVDSTLKIQPAKLEDSAVYLCASSRTLGAATGELFFGEGSRLTVL.

The table lists this clone with many counts. This chain joins TRBV5-4 and TRBJ2-7; 12 nucleotides line up with TRBD2. Germline-derived CDR1 and CDR2 are SGHNT and YYREEE (reference sequence). The junction had 6 bases not matched to a gene; V was cut back by 5 bases and J by 3 bases. The length of the CDR3 is 15 residues. CDR3 in DNA: TGTGCCAGCAGTCATGGACTAGCGGGAAACTACGAGCAGTACTTC. Its translation is CASSHGLAGNYEQYF. Variable domain in full (rest from reference TRBV5-4 and TRBJ2-7): ETGVTQSPTHLIKTRGQQVTLRCSSQSGHNTVSWYQQALGQGPQFIFQYYREEENGRGNFPPRFSGLQFPNYSSELNVNALELDDSALYLCASSHGLAGNYEQYFGPGTRLTVT.

This chain uses TRBV7-9 with TRBJ2-3; 10 bases agree with TRBD1. Losses at the gene ends were 0 bases for V and 12 bases for J; bases not matched to a gene: 6. The CDR3 is 14 amino acids. Germline V gene sequence: CDR1 SEHNR, CDR2 FQNEAQ (reference sequence). The CDR3 loop reads CASSLARTGGGQYF. CDR3 sequence (DNA): TGTGCCAGCAGCTTAGCCAGGACAGGGGGAGGTCAGTATTTT.

This clone is medium-sized within its sample. The chain's CDR3 is CASSVGLQATGGEAFF. CDR3 nucleotide sequence: TGTGCCAGCAGCGTAGGGCTACAGGCCACCGGGGGTGAAGCTTTCTTT. The chain recombines TRBV9 with TRBJ1-1, with a possible D match to TRBD1 (5 bases). The germline gives CDR1 SGDLS, CDR2 YYNGEE. V lost 0 bases and J 7 bases, leaving 19 bases between the germline ends. The CDR3 covers 16 residues.

This clone was seen only a few times. The chain links TRBV7-8 to TRBJ2-7, with D uncertain. V was cut by 1 base and J by 0 bases, with 13 bases left in between. Germline CDR1 and CDR2: SGHVS and FQNEAQ. The CDR3 length is 16 residues. CDR3 sequence (DNA): TGTGCCAGCAGCTTAGGTACAGCCACCTTCTCCTACGAGCAGTACTTC. Protein product: CASSLGTATFSYEQYF. The whole variable domain, filled in from reference TRBV7-8 and TRBJ2-7, reads GAGVSQSPRYKVAKRGQDVALRCDPISGHVSLFWYQQALGQGPEFLTYFQNEAQLDKSGLPSDRFFAERPEGSVSTLKIQRTQQEDSAVYLCASSLGTATFSYEQYFGPGTRLTVT.

At least ten counts were recorded for this clone. The chain is built from TRBV19 and TRBJ1-2; 7 nucleotides agree with TRBD1. Germline loops: CDR1 LNHDA, CDR2 SQIVND (reference sequence). This CDR3 is 16 amino acids long. The V gene end was trimmed by 6 bases and the J gene end by 3 bases; junction bases not matched to a gene: 13. The CDR3 is CASSRYFGRGDYGYTF. The CDR3 DNA sequence: TGTGCCAGTAGCAGGTACTTCGGCAGGGGGGACTATGGCTACACCTTC.

In this sample, this clone turned up a few times. The rearrangement joins TRBV7-3 to TRBJ1-2, with TRBD1 as a possible D gene (6 bases). Deletions cut 6 bases from V and 0 bases from J, with 17 bases between. The CDR3 loop spans 16 amino acids. Germline loops: CDR1 SGHTA, CDR2 FQGTGA. The CDR3 protein is CASSQGGSGPNYGYTF. The CDR3 region has the DNA TGTGCCAGCAGTCAAGGGGGGTCCGGGCCTAACTATGGCTACACCTTC.

The rearrangement joins TRBV27 to TRBJ1-4, with TRBD1 matching over 7 bases. Germline V gene data show CDR1 as MNHEY and CDR2 as SMNVEV (reference sequence). Losses at the gene ends were 5 bases for V and 2 bases for J; bases not matched to a gene: 23. There are 21 residues in the CDR3. The DNA of the CDR3 is TGTGCCAGCAGTCTTCGAAACCGGAGAGACAGGGCCGGAGGGACTAATGAAAAACTGTTTTTT. This translates into CASSLRNRRDRAGGTNEKLFF.

The chain links TRBV2 to TRBJ2-2; D ambiguous. Germline CDR1 reads SNHLY; CDR2 reads FYNNEI. V was clipped by 4 bases and J by 4 bases, with 7 bases between them. The CDR3 consists of 13 residues. The CDR3 DNA is TGTGCCAGCAGTGGAACTTCCACCGGGGAGCTGTTTTTT. As protein: CASSGTSTGELFF.

The CDR3 here is CASSQVGGLGTEAFF. The CDR3, as DNA: TGCGCCAGCAGCCAAGTGGGGGGGTTGGGCACTGAAGCTTTCTTT. The rearrangement joins TRBV4-1 to TRBJ1-1, with D tentatively TRBD1 (5 bases). This CDR3 spans 15 amino acids. V lost 1 base, J lost 4 bases, and 13 bases lay in between. In germline, CDR1 is MGHRA, CDR2 YSYEKL.

The chain joins TRBV5-4 to TRBJ2-2; TRBD2 aligns across 14 bases. Germline CDR1 is SGHNT and CDR2 is YYREEE (reference sequence). The V and J ends lost 0 bases and 6 bases, in that order; junction bases with no gene match: 1. CDR3 length equals 16 residues. CDR3 region: CASSLGTSGRSGELFF. The CDR3 DNA reads as TGTGCCAGCAGCTTGGGGACTAGCGGGAGGTCCGGGGAGCTGTTTTTT. Full variable domain (rest looked up from reference TRBV5-4 and TRBJ2-2): ETGVTQSPTHLIKTRGQQVTLRCSSQSGHNTVSWYQQALGQGPQFIFQYYREEENGRGNFPPRFSGLQFPNYSSELNVNALELDDSALYLCASSLGTSGRSGELFFGEGSRLTVL.

This clone was detected only a few times. The V and J genes are TRBV28 and TRBJ2-7; 8 bases align to TRBD2. J lost 4 bases, V lost 5 bases, and 13 bases had no gene match. The CDR3 is made up of 16 amino acids. Looked up from germline, CDR1 is MDHEN and CDR2 is SYDVKM. This chain's CDR3 is CASSPPGGGSRYEQYF. The CDR3 DNA reads as TGTGCCAGCAGTCCGCCGGGGGGGGGTAGCCGATACGAGCAGTACTTC.

This clone showed up just a few times. V is TRBV15 and J is TRBJ1-2, with 7 bases matching TRBD1. With 3 bases clipped from V and 2 bases from J, the junction kept 6 bases outside the gene matches. The CDR3 spans 15 residues. Germline V gene lookup returns CDR1 LNHNV and CDR2 YYDKDF (reference sequence). In nucleotides, the CDR3 is TGTGCCACCAGCAGGGGCTCAGGGGGGAACTATGGCTACACCTTC. Translated, it gives CATSRGSGGNYGYTF.

The chain employs TRBV7-8 and TRBJ1-4; unclear D gene. This CDR3 region has 13 residues. With 5 bases removed from V and 7 bases from J, the gap between germline ends came to 11 bases. Germline lookup yields CDR1 SGHVS and CDR2 FQNEAQ. The CDR3 DNA reads as TGTGCCAGCAGCCTTTCCAACGGTGAAAAACTGTTTTTT. It is translated as CASSLSNGEKLFF.

V usage is TRBV9 and J usage is TRBJ1-3, with D hard to call. V was clipped by 4 bases and J by 0 bases, with 14 bases between them. The V gene's germline CDR1 is SGDLS and CDR2 YYNGEE. CDR3 length: 16 residues. The CDR3 loop reads CASSPSPQSSGNTIYF. The CDR3 nucleotides read TGTGCCAGCAGCCCATCACCTCAGAGCTCTGGAAACACCATATATTTT.